The 2 T cell receptor beta chains below were found in one sample sequenced in a study of T-cell reconstitution after alpha-beta-depleted transplantation in children. TCRbeta library construction was performed incorporating unique molecular identifiers. TCRdb fed the PCR reads into MiXCR, producing one record per CDR3 protein. The sample contains some 830,000 distinct CDR3 sequences, roughly 16% of which appear only once. This material consisted of PBMCs, mostly from graft donor cells, taken 360 days after TCRalphabeta/CD19-depleted stem cell transplant. All receptors derive from a male patient younger than 18 who had a stem cell transplant for acute lymphoblastic leukemia, so the T cells may come from the graft donor.

Only a few counts were recorded for this clonotype. The rearrangement links TRBV30 to TRBJ2-1, with D possibly called TRBD1 or TRBD2 (6 bases each). Germline V gene lookup returns CDR1 GTSNPN and CDR2 SVGIG (reference sequence). The germline V and J ends were trimmed by 4 bases and 7 bases, with 20 bases remaining between them. The CDR3 spans 15 residues. The chain's CDR3 is CAWKNPQGLWNEQFF. As DNA, the CDR3 is TGTGCCTGGAAAAACCCACAGGGACTGTGGAATGAGCAGTTCTTC.

This clonotype occurred many times. The chain combines TRBV5-6 with TRBJ2-3; TRBD2 might be the D (5 bases). The V gene lost 6 bases and the J gene lost 2 bases, with 19 bases spanning the gap. Germline CDR1 and CDR2: SGHDT and YYEEEE. This CDR3 contains 16 residues. The chain's CDR3 is CASTPGGGSNTDTQYF. The CDR3 nucleotides are TGTGCCAGCACCCCTGGAGGCGGTTCCAACACAGATACGCAGTATTTT.